This T cell receptor beta chain originates from a study of blood T cell repertoires in COVID-19. This clone was seen just once. Per the authors' pipeline: From reference gene primer amplification, estimates of nucleated cell counts were derived. Using immunoSEQ multiplex PCR, the repertoire was profiled, and TCRdb retains in-frame clones only, with some absent. D and trimming were read from the DNA, whereas the V and J calls and clone size are those reported in that table. The sample shows around 51,000 clones, around 83% of them seen only once. Per germline, CDR1 LGHDT and CDR2 YNNKEL (reference sequence). V was cut by 4 bases and J by 1 base, with 12 bases left in between. This CDR3 contains 15 residues.

Material: peripheral blood. The chain joins TRBV3-1 (or the pseudogene TRBV3-2) to TRBJ2-3; weak D call: TRBD1 (6 bases). This receptor was taken from a man older than 75 with active COVID-19. CDR3 residues: CASSPTGLGTDTQYF. The CDR3 DNA sequence: TGTGCCAGCAGCCCGACAGGCCTAGGCACAGATACGCAGTATTTT.